This T cell receptor beta chain originates from a study of control samples from healthy donors and cancer patients. From germline, CDR1 is KGHDR and CDR2 SFDVKD. V shed 3 bases, J shed 7 bases, and the junction held 1 base outside the gene matches. This CDR3 region has 12 residues. Generated by immunoSEQ multiplex PCR, the TCRdb table keeps only in-frame clones and is missing some. The sample records around 190,000 clones, about 90% being singletons. V and J are TRBV24-1 and TRBJ1-2, with 7 positions matching TRBD1. The sequence was obtained from a woman between 45 and 65 years old in good health. The source material was blood. CDR3 nucleotides: TGTGCCACCAGTGATGACAGGGCTGGCTACACCTTC. It yields the protein CATSDDRAGYTF.